The rows below give T cell receptor beta chains drawn from one sample of a study of T-cell memory formation after mild COVID-19. TCRdb re-called the 5' RACE reads through MiXCR, storing one row per CDR3 protein. The sample consists of fewer than 35,000 distinct CDR3 sequences, around 16% of them appearing once. Specimen: PBMCs or a T cell subset sorted from them (not recorded which). All receptors derive from an adult who had mild COVID-19 (a few samples of this study predate the infection). Cell type and time point are not known. CDR3s include the opening cysteine and the closing phenylalanine or tryptophan. For some rows the clone size is stated as once, few or many, or as a class when expanded; others skip it.

many | TRBJ2-5 | TRBV7-2 | CASSLGPGSVGETQYF
- | TRBJ2-2 | TRBV5-5 | CASSFPGDGELFF
many | TRBJ1-2 | TRBV9 | CASSVVESGSVLF
many | TRBJ2-7 | TRBV5-1 | CASSPNTGGSYEQYF
many | TRBJ2-5 | TRBV3-1 | CASSLGGQTQYF
many | TRBJ1-1 | TRBV6-5 | CASSYSGDTKNTEAFF
many | TRBJ2-3 | TRBV9 | CASNPRPGGTDTQYF
medium-sized | TRBJ2-3 | TRBV7-2 | CASSLGTDTQYF
- | TRBJ1-1 | TRBV2 | CASRTLTDPNAEAFF
few | TRBJ1-1 | TRBV19 | CASSVFFRGLDTEAFF
many | TRBJ1-4 | TRBV6-6 | CASSYRGGQPTNEKLFF
many | TRBJ2-7 | TRBV6-2/TRBV6-3 | CASSETSGRPTSYEQYF
many | TRBJ1-3 | TRBV6-5 | CASRQGTGNTIYF
many | TRBJ2-3 | TRBV5-1 | CASSLAGQRGSDTQYF
many | TRBJ2-7 | TRBV3-1 | CASSQVSGEQYF
many | TRBJ2-3 | TRBV4-1 | CASSHRGATSGATDTQYF
- | TRBJ2-7 | TRBV7-9 | CASSGTARYEQYF
- | TRBJ2-1 | TRBV7-9 | CASSLGAAGIGDEQFF
many | TRBJ2-3 | TRBV7-2 | CASSPGLAADTQYF
few | TRBJ2-7 | TRBV6-6 | CASSPEGLTVNEQYF
few | TRBJ2-3 | TRBV3-1 | CASSQSGDTQYF
- | TRBJ2-7 | TRBV7-9 | CASSPKEGPVDEQYF
many | TRBJ1-1 | TRBV15 | CATRSGLNTEAFF
- | TRBJ2-1 | TRBV2 | CASSLRGPNNEQFF
many | TRBJ1-1 | TRBV20-1 | CSVHSQGVLFGTEAFF
many | TRBJ2-7 | TRBV6-5 | CASSYSYAGLSEQYF
- | TRBJ2-5 | TRBV28 | CASSPPPGQALQETQYF
many | TRBJ1-6 | TRBV5-1 | CASSPVGTGLRNSPLHF
many | TRBJ1-1 | TRBV11-3 | CASSFSGQTNTEAFF
- | TRBJ1-2 | TRBV3-1 | CASRPTGTGTNYGYTF
medium-sized | TRBJ1-1 | TRBV4-2 | CASSQPDRGFTEAFF
many | TRBJ2-3 | TRBV4-3 | CASSQGSSTSADTQYF